The 2 T cell receptor beta chains in this list originate from one sample, sequenced in a study of CD8 T cells in Susac syndrome. Random-hexamer reverse transcription was applied to roughly 0.45 to 1 ug RNA. MiXCR was run by TCRdb on the immunoSEQ multiplex PCR reads, yielding one entry per CDR3 protein. This sample has some 260,000 distinct CDR3 sequences; approximately 81% occur once, and the top ten carry about 0.11%. Source material: CD8+ T cells from PBMCs. These receptor sequences come from a human donor with multiple sclerosis.

V and J are TRBV4-1 and TRBJ2-7; 9 bases line up with TRBD2. This CDR3 has 13 amino acids. Germline assignment: CDR1 MGHRA and CDR2 YSYEKL. J was trimmed by 5 bases and V by 3 bases; bases with no gene match: 2. CDR3 nucleotides: TGCGCCAGCAGCCAGGGACTAGCTAACGAGCAGTACTTC. Its translation is CASSQGLANEQYF.

The chain links TRBV11-2 to TRBJ2-1, with 7 bases aligning to TRBD2. The CDR3 is 15 residues long. Germline assignment: CDR1 SGHAT and CDR2 FQNNGV. The ends lost 1 base at V and 6 bases at J; junction bases unmatched: 6. CDR3 residues: CASSLGGGRGNEQFF. CDR3 DNA sequence: TGTGCCAGCAGCTTAGGTGGCGGGAGAGGCAATGAGCAGTTCTTC. Looking up the rest from reference TRBV11-2 and TRBJ2-1 gives the full variable domain: EAGVAQSPRYKIIEKRQSVAFWCNPISGHATLYWYQQILGQGPKLLIQFQNNGVVDDSQLPKDRFSAERLKGVDSTLKIQPAKLEDSAVYLCASSLGGGRGNEQFFGPGTRLTVL.